This T cell receptor (beta chain) emerged from a study of vaccination and CD4 T cells after COVID-19. With 7 bases clipped from V and 8 bases from J, the junction kept 13 bases outside the gene matches. Germline V CDR1 and CDR2: DFQATT, SNEGSKA (reference sequence). The CDR3 consists of 14 residues. Sequencing of DNA taken from cultured CD4+ T cells relied on the Oncomine TCR Beta short-read assay. Investigators obtained genomic DNA by extraction from cultured CD4+ T cells. Using its own MiXCR run on the PCR reads, TCRdb lists one record per CDR3 protein. The sample lists 20,000 to 25,000 distinct CDR3 sequences, 60% occurring once. A word on this clonotype: Its antigen remains unidentified.

Specified treatment: 10-day PBMC culture with coronavirus spike peptide pools or control peptides (ViraFEST assay). This clonotype was obtained from a human donor who received a COVID-19 vaccine. This chain joins TRBV20-1 and TRBJ2-4; TRBD2 aligns across 8 bases. Sequencing used CD4+ T cells from blood, cultured in vitro, obtained after SARS-CoV-2 vaccination. CDR3 DNA: TGCAGTGTTAGTCGGGGGGGCGACGCGGACATTCAGTACTTC. Translated, it gives CSVSRGGDADIQYF.